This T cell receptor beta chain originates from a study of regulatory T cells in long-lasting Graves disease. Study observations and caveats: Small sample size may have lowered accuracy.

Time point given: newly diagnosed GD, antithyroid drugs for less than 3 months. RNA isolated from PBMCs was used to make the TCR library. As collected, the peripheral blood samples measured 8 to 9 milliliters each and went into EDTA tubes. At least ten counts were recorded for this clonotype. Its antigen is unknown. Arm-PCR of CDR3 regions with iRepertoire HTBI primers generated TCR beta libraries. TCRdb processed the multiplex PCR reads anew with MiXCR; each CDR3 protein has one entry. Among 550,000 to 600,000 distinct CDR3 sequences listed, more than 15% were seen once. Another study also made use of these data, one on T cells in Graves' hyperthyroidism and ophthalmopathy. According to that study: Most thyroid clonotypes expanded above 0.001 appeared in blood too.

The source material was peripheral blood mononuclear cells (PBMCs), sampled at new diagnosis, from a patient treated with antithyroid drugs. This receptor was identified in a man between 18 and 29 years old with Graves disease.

The chain's CDR3 is CASSLGPYHRDNEQFF. In DNA, the CDR3 is TGTGCCAGCAGCCTGGGACCCTATCATAGGGACAATGAGCAGTTCTTC. The chain joins TRBV11-2 to TRBJ2-1, with D perhaps assigned TRBD1 or TRBD2 (5 bases each). Looked up from germline, CDR1 is SGHAT and CDR2 is FQNNGV. Trimming stripped 5 bases from V and 5 bases from J, with 19 bases between. The CDR3 contains 16 residues.